The rows below give T cell receptor beta chains drawn from one sample of a study of shared clonotypes between healthy human individuals. Sequencing was performed with immunoSEQ multiplex PCR; in TCRdb, only in-frame clones are kept and a portion is missing. The sample has approximately 2.3 million clones, over 85% seen once. Sequenced input: naive CD4+ T cells from PBMCs. These receptors were collected from a man aged 18 to 30 in good health. Some clones in this sample may be carry-over from other donors' samples. Each CDR3 is given with its conserved first and last residue. The order of the fields is CDR3 protein, CDR3 DNA, J gene, D gene, CDR3 length, clone size, V gene. A D gene is named only where the DNA matches it firmly. Clone size, where shown, is once, few, many, or a class for clones that have expanded.

CASSFRKDYEQYF	TGTGCCAGCAGCTTTCGTAAGGATTACGAGCAGTACTTC	TRBJ2-7	NA	13	NA	TRBV7-9
CASSFSTGVGYGYTF	TGCGCCAGCAGCTTTTCAACAGGGGTAGGTTATGGCTACACCTTC	TRBJ1-2	TRBD1	15	NA	TRBV4-1
CASSPQGPQETQYF	TGCGCCAGCAGCCCACAGGGACCTCAAGAGACCCAGTACTTC	TRBJ2-5	NA	14	NA	TRBV5-1
CASSSISSPDYGYTF	TGTGCCAGCAGCTCTATAAGTTCTCCAGACTATGGCTACACCTTC	TRBJ1-2	NA	15	once	TRBV11-2
CASTSGRVNTDTQYF	TGTGCCAGCACAAGCGGGAGGGTCAACACAGATACGCAGTATTTT	TRBJ2-3	TRBD2	15	NA	TRBV25-1
CASSLGAILSYEQYF	TGCGCCAGCAGCTTGGGCGCCATCCTCTCCTACGAGCAGTACTTC	TRBJ2-7	NA	15	NA	TRBV5-1
CASSLAISQETQYF	TGTGCCAGCAGCTTGGCTATCAGCCAAGAGACCCAGTACTTC	TRBJ2-5	NA	14	NA	TRBV5-4
CASSEGGFYGYTF	TGTGCCAGCAGTGAGGGCGGATTCTATGGCTACACCTTC	TRBJ1-2	NA	13	NA	TRBV25-1
CASSLGGFMNTEAFF	TGTGCCAGCAGTTTAGGCGGTTTCATGAACACTGAAGCTTTCTTT	TRBJ1-1	NA	15	NA	TRBV28
CASSGTGAYNEQFF	TGTGCCAGCTCGGGGACAGGGGCCTACAATGAGCAGTTCTTC	TRBJ2-1	TRBD1	14	NA	TRBV18
CASRARPQPEGTDTQYF	TGCGCCAGCAGGGCCCGCCCCCAGCCGGAGGGCACAGATACGCAGTATTTT	TRBJ2-3	NA	17	once	TRBV10-2
CASSQGGGVAFF	TGTGCCAGCAGCCAAGGAGGAGGTGTAGCTTTCTTT	TRBJ1-1	NA	12	few	TRBV4-2
CASSSPPRVRAGANVLTF	TGTGCCAGCAGTTCCCCCCCCAGGGTGAGGGCTGGGGCCAACGTCCTGACTTTC	TRBJ2-6	NA	18	NA	TRBV27
CASSLWAGTGSNQPQHF	TGTGCCAGCAGTTTGTGGGCAGGGACAGGGAGCAATCAGCCCCAGCATTTT	TRBJ1-5	TRBD1	17	NA	TRBV28
CASSQVDRGHTEAFF	TGCGCCAGCAGCCAAGTGGACAGGGGTCACACTGAAGCTTTCTTT	TRBJ1-1	TRBD1	15	NA	TRBV4-1
CASSRGPTGNEKLFF	TGTGCCAGCAGCCGGGGGCCCACGGGGAATGAAAAACTGTTTTTT	TRBJ1-4	NA	15	NA	TRBV5-6
CASSPGLAGTITGELFF	TGTGCCAGCAGCCCCGGACTAGCGGGAACAATTACCGGGGAGCTGTTTTTT	TRBJ2-2	TRBD2	17	NA	TRBV7-3
CASSPSLDRLSGTSSNEQFF	TGTGCCAGCTCACCCTCATTGGACAGGTTAAGCGGGACCTCTTCAAATGAGCAGTTCTTC	TRBJ2-1	NA	20	NA	TRBV18
CSVGKREGPDTQYF	TGCAGCGTGGGAAAGCGGGAGGGCCCGGATACGCAGTATTTT	TRBJ2-3	TRBD2	14	NA	TRBV29-1
CASSLDSRGKGAFF	TGTGCCAGCAGCTTGGATTCCAGGGGGAAAGGGGCTTTCTTT	TRBJ1-1	TRBD1	14	NA	TRBV5-4
CASTPVGAGGSNEQFF	TGTGCCAGCACCCCTGTGGGAGCGGGAGGCTCCAATGAGCAGTTCTTC	TRBJ2-1	TRBD2	16	NA	TRBV7-6
CASSLVSRVAGGQHF	TGTGCCAGCAGCTTGGTGTCCAGGGTCGCCGGCGGCCAGCATTTT	TRBJ1-5	NA	15	NA	TRBV7-8
CASSLNPLMNTEAFF	TGTGCCAGCAGCTTAAATCCCCTAATGAACACTGAAGCTTTCTTT	TRBJ1-1	NA	15	NA	TRBV5-4
CASSLGPTAQETQYF	TGCGCCAGCAGCTTGGGACCCACTGCCCAAGAGACCCAGTACTTC	TRBJ2-5	NA	15	once	TRBV5-1
CATSRDGGRPDTQYF	TGTGCCACCAGCAGAGACGGGGGGCGCCCAGATACGCAGTATTTT	TRBJ2-3	NA	15	NA	TRBV15
CASSWGGVQAFF	TGTGCCAGCAGCTGGGGGGGTGTTCAAGCTTTCTTT	TRBJ1-1	NA	12	NA	TRBV25-1
CASARQGENEQFF	TGTGCTAGTGCGCGTCAGGGGGAGAATGAGCAGTTCTTC	TRBJ2-1	TRBD1	13	once	TRBV12-5
CASSVGAGQETQYF	TGTGCCAGCAGCGTAGGAGCGGGCCAAGAGACCCAGTACTTC	TRBJ2-5	NA	14	NA	TRBV9
CASSSRERVYEQFF	TGCGCCAGCAGCTCGCGGGAGAGGGTCTATGAGCAGTTCTTC	TRBJ2-1	TRBD2	14	NA	TRBV5-1
CSVVRPGAYNEQFF	TGCAGCGTTGTCCGACCGGGGGCCTACAATGAGCAGTTCTTC	TRBJ2-1	NA	14	NA	TRBV29-1
CASRPYAGDTEAFF	TGTGCCAGCCGGCCATACGCAGGGGACACTGAAGCTTTCTTT	TRBJ1-1	NA	14	NA	TRBV7-9
CSVESGGETQYF	TGCAGCGTTGAATCAGGCGGAGAGACCCAGTACTTC	TRBJ2-5	NA	12	NA	TRBV29-1
CASSLEGRQMNLEAFF	TGTGCCAGCAGCCTAGAGGGGAGACAGATGAACCTTGAAGCTTTCTTT	TRBJ1-1	NA	16	NA	TRBV7-8
CASSPTSGRRGHNEQFF	TGCGCCAGCAGCCCGACTAGCGGGAGACGGGGGCACAATGAGCAGTTCTTC	TRBJ2-1	TRBD2	17	once	TRBV5-1
CASSQGPPRGNTIYF	TGCGCCAGCAGCCAAGGACCCCCCAGGGGAAACACCATATATTTT	TRBJ1-3	NA	15	NA	TRBV4-1
CASSQGRSGTGELFF	TGTGCCAGCAGCCAAGGACGGTCGGGAACCGGGGAGCTGTTTTTT	TRBJ2-2	NA	15	NA	TRBV2
CASSLADGLAGVAGELFF	TGTGCCAGCAGCTTGGCGGACGGCCTAGCGGGAGTTGCGGGGGAGCTGTTTTTT	TRBJ2-2	TRBD2	18	NA	TRBV5-5
CAWTPSGRPGNEQFF	TGTGCCTGGACCCCGAGCGGGAGGCCGGGTAATGAGCAGTTCTTC	TRBJ2-1	TRBD2	15	NA	TRBV30
CASSLTFGSNQPQHF	TGCGCCAGCAGCCTAACTTTCGGGAGCAATCAGCCCCAGCATTTT	TRBJ1-5	NA	15	NA	TRBV5-1
CASSPTSGISNEQFF	TGTGCCAGCAGCCCTACTAGCGGGATTAGCAATGAGCAGTTCTTC	TRBJ2-1	TRBD2	15	NA	TRBV11-3
CASSLRGRFPGNTIYF	TGTGCCAGCAGTTTACGGGGCCGCTTCCCTGGAAACACCATATATTTT	TRBJ1-3	NA	16	NA	TRBV27
CAWSAQRNYGYTF	TGTGCCTGGAGTGCTCAACGGAACTATGGCTACACCTTC	TRBJ1-2	NA	13	NA	TRBV30